The source of this T cell receptor beta chain is a study of preoperative IRX-2 immunotherapy in early breast cancer (dated by TCRdb to between 2018 and 2021). Receptors were amplified or captured by the immunoSEQ multiplex PCR assay. Here the immuneACCESS table is served through TCRdb, limited to in-frame sequences with V and J called. Missing clones are a known gap in these copies; in checked studies unresolved V genes cover under half, and the rest lacks a known reason. The sample has around 780 clones on record, over 60% of them singletons. The top ten constitute about 8.3% of the sample. The CDR3 starts with the cysteine, ends with the phenylalanine, and has 17 residues. The retained sequence is limited to the CDR3, 51 bases, with the frame set at the first base. Comments on this clone: Its antigen is not yet known. Base-call qualities are not available, and no considerably larger clone is one nucleotide away.

This specimen's treatment or condition label, interpreted: preoperative locoregional IRX-2 cytokine immunotherapy. The samples were obtained from a phase Ib study that tested preoperative, locoregional IRX-2 cytokine immunotherapy meant to prime immune responses. Donors were patients with early-stage breast cancer who received IRX-2 before surgery. The source is a human donor with breast cancer. The sample here was tumor tissue, taken before IRX-2 immunotherapy. This chain joins TRBV1 to TRBJ2-1. TRBV1 corresponds to a pseudogene. The DNA sequence is as follows: TGCGCCAGCAGCCAAGGGCGAGAGTCCGTCGTCTACAATGAGCAGTTCTTC. This sequence encodes CASSQGRESVVYNEQFF.